The 18 T cell receptor beta chains listed next were all sequenced from one sample in a study of T cells after yellow fever vaccination. TCRdb recomputed calls from the 5' RACE reads with MiXCR, one row per CDR3 protein. This sample has some 560,000 distinct CDR3 sequences; around 16% occur once, and the top ten carry 17%. This specimen consisted of PBMCs, obtained roughly 5 days after the first yellow fever vaccination. The origin of the receptors is a man aged 18 to 29 who received the YFV17D yellow fever vaccine.

V and J are TRBV6-2 or TRBV6-3 and TRBJ2-5; D call uncertain. Trimming shortened V by 2 bases and J by 4 bases, and 17 bases separated the two germline ends. Looked up from germline, CDR1 is MNHEY and CDR2 is SVGEGT. There are 16 residues in the CDR3. The CDR3 DNA sequence: TGTGCCAGCAGTTACGAACGGGCGAAGCCCGGAGAGACCCAGTACTTC. It encodes CASSYERAKPGETQYF.

Ten or more counts support this clonotype. The chain has TRBV7-2 and TRBJ1-5; TRBD1 aligns across 9 bases. The V segment lost 4 bases and the J segment 7 bases; nucleotides outside the gene matches: 8. Germline CDR1 reads SGHTA; CDR2 reads FQGNSA. The CDR3 runs to 15 residues. CDR3 DNA: TGTGCCAGCAGCTCCGGGGGGACAGGGAGACAGCCCCAGCATTTT. Encoded protein: CASSSGGTGRQPQHF.

This chain's CDR3 is CSAQLAVVTDTQYF. The CDR3 bases are TGCAGTGCCCAACTAGCGGTGGTCACAGATACGCAGTATTTT. The V gene is TRBV20-1, the J gene TRBJ2-3, with 8 bases fitting TRBD2. The CDR3 is 14 amino acids. CDR1 and CDR2 from the germline V gene are DFQATT and SNEGSKA (reference sequence). V lost 6 bases and J lost 2; bases outside the gene matches: 7.

This clonotype was observed a handful of times. The chain is built from TRBV13 and TRBJ1-5; no firm D call. Germline V gene sequence: CDR1 PRHDT, CDR2 FYEKMQ (reference sequence). CDR3 length: 14 amino acids. Trimming cost V 5 bases and J 1 base, with 9 bases left between them. As DNA, the CDR3 is TGTGCCAGCAGCATTCGGACGAGCAATCAGCCCCAGCATTTT. It yields the protein CASSIRTSNQPQHF.

The chain joins TRBV7-9 to TRBJ1-2, with unresolved D. The CDR3 consists of 13 residues. The germline V and J ends were trimmed by 5 bases and 8 bases, with 15 bases remaining between them. Per the germline V gene, CDR1 is SEHNR and CDR2 is FQNEAQ (reference sequence). The CDR3 DNA sequence: TGTGCCAGCAGCGACCCAGGAGTAGGGGGCTACACCTTC. This sequence encodes CASSDPGVGGYTF.

Details on this clonotype: Mismatch with germline at one junction end may stem from a read error. The chain couples TRBV15 to TRBJ2-3; D ambiguous. CDR1 and CDR2 (germline): LNHNV, YYDKDF (reference sequence). The CDR3 totals 14 residues. The CDR3 protein is CAASRDGYGDTQYF. The CDR3 bases are TGTGCCGCCAGCAGAGATGGATATGGAGATACGCAGTATTTT.

There are a few counts of this clonotype. This chain's CDR3 is CASSLVAEQETQYF. CDR3 nucleotides: TGCGCCAGCAGCTTGGTGGCGGAGCAAGAGACCCAGTACTTC. The rearrangement uses TRBV5-1 and TRBJ2-5; D uncertain. CDR1 and CDR2 from the germline V gene are SGHRS and YFSETQ. V was trimmed by 0 bases and J by 2 bases, leaving 8 bases between them. This CDR3 has 14 residues.

This clonotype was detected only a few times. The chain recombines TRBV28 with TRBJ2-2, with 8 bases identical to TRBD1. The CDR3 extends over 15 amino acids. V gave up 6 bases and J gave up 4 bases; unmatched junction bases: 7. Per germline, CDR1 MDHEN and CDR2 SYDVKM. This CDR3 reads CASRQWTGTTGELFF. CDR3 nucleotides: TGTGCCAGCAGACAATGGACAGGGACCACCGGGGAGCTGTTTTTT.

The sample holds many counts of this clonotype. CDR3 sequence: CASSPQETGAEQFF. DNA for the CDR3: TGTGCCAGCTCACCACAGGAGACTGGCGCCGAGCAGTTCTTC. The chain employs TRBV18 and TRBJ2-1, with no clear D. The CDR3 consists of 14 residues. Germline-derived CDR1 and CDR2 are KGHSH and LQKENI. Trimming took off 1 base at V and 10 bases at J, with 14 bases between the two ends.

The rearrangement uses TRBV6-1 and TRBJ2-4; 10 bases line up with TRBD2. Germline loops: CDR1 MNHNS, CDR2 SASEGT. The CDR3 length is 14 residues. Trimming removed 4 bases from V and 4 bases from J; junction bases left unmatched: 1. The CDR3 DNA is TGTGCCAGCAGTGGAGCGGGGGGGAAAAACATTCAGTACTTC. Its protein product is CASSGAGGKNIQYF.

Only a few counts were recorded for this clonotype. The chain employs TRBV12-3 or TRBV12-4 and TRBJ2-7; 11 bases are shared with TRBD1. CDR3 length equals 15 residues. V was clipped by 7 bases and J by 3 bases; unmatched bases: 8. The CDR3 here is CASTNYGTGGYEQYF. CDR3 DNA sequence: TGTGCCAGCACCAACTACGGGACAGGGGGCTACGAGCAGTACTTC.

This clonotype was picked up a small number of times. This chain links TRBV18 with TRBJ2-5, with 9 positions matching TRBD2. Trimming cost V 0 bases and J 9 bases; bases outside gene matches: 8. The CDR3 is made up of 15 amino acids. Germline V gene data show CDR1 as KGHSH and CDR2 as LQKENI. The CDR3 DNA follows: TGTGCCAGCTCACCACCGGGACTAGCAGAATTGCCCCAGTACTTC. Its translation is CASSPPGLAELPQYF.

In nucleotides, the CDR3 is TGCGCCAGCAGCCAAGATCCCCCGGCAGGGGGCTCGACTGAAGCTTTCTTT. Its translation is CASSQDPPAGGSTEAFF. The genes are TRBV4-1 and TRBJ1-1; 8 bases align to TRBD1. The ends lost 0 bases at V and 5 bases at J; junction bases unmatched: 11. Germline values: CDR1 MGHRA, CDR2 YSYEKL. The CDR3 loop spans 17 amino acids.

The chain recombines TRBV4-1 with TRBJ2-3; D may match TRBD1 or TRBD2 (5 bases each). In germline, CDR1 is MGHRA, CDR2 YSYEKL. The CDR3 is made up of 16 amino acids. With 1 base removed from V and 6 bases from J, the gap between germline ends came to 17 bases. The CDR3 nucleotides are TGCGCCAGCAGCCAAGTGACAGACCGCCGAGGGGATACGCAGTATTTT. This gives the protein CASSQVTDRRGDTQYF.

The chain combines TRBV6-1 with TRBJ1-1; perhaps TRBD1 as D (5 bases). Germline-derived CDR1 and CDR2 are MNHNS and SASEGT. The germline V and J ends were trimmed by 6 bases and 7 bases, with 9 bases remaining between them. This CDR3 is built from 11 residues. CDR3 residues: CASSRGFEAFF. In nucleotides, the CDR3 is TGTGCCAGCAGCCGGGGGTTTGAAGCTTTCTTT.

This clonotype was seen only a few times. J is TRBJ2-5 and V is TRBV4-2; 7 bases line up with TRBD1. V lost 6 bases to trimming and J lost 4 bases; unmatched junction nucleotides: 14. This CDR3 spans 16 amino acids. The V gene's germline CDR1 is LGHNA and CDR2 YNFKEQ. The CDR3 DNA reads as TGTGCCAGCAGTCACCCCTTAACAGGGGAATTAGAGACCCAGTACTTC. It specifies CASSHPLTGELETQYF.

This clonotype turned up a few times. The V and J genes are TRBV29-1 and TRBJ2-2; the D call may be TRBD1 or TRBD2 (7 bases each). The V gene lost 3 bases and the J gene lost 5 bases, with 10 bases spanning the gap. CDR1 SQVTM and CDR2 ANQGSEA come from the germline V gene. CDR3 length: 13 residues. The CDR3 is CSVDQGGTGELFF. CDR3 DNA sequence: TGCAGCGTTGATCAGGGGGGGACCGGGGAGCTGTTTTTT.

The chain links TRBV18 to TRBJ1-3; D remains unclear. V was trimmed by 5 bases and J by 2 bases, leaving 7 bases between them. Germline CDR1 reads KGHSH; CDR2 reads LQKENI. The CDR3 has 13 residues. The CDR3 coding sequence is TGTGCCAGCTCAGCTACGCCTGGAAACACCATATATTTT. Its translation: CASSATPGNTIYF.